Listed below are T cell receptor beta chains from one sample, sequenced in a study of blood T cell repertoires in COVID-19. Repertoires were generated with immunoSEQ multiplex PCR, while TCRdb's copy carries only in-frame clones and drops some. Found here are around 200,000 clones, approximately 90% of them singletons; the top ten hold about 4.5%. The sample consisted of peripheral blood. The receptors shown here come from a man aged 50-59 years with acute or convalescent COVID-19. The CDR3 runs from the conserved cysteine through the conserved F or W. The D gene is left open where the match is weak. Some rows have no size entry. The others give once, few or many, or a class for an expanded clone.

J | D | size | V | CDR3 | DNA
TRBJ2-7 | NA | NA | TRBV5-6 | CASSLVAAKEQYF | TGTGCCAGCAGCTTGGTGGCGGCAAAAGAGCAGTACTTC
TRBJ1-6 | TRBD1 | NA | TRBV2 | CARTGFGDSPLHF | TGTGCCAGGACAGGGTTCGGGGATTCACCCCTCCACTTT
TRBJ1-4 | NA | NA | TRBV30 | CAWSNAGSTNEKLFF | TGTGCCTGGAGTAATGCAGGGTCAACTAATGAAAAACTGTTTTTT
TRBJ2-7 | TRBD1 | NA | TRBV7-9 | CASSPRTGPYEQYF | TGTGCCAGCAGCCCCCGGACAGGTCCCTACGAGCAGTACTTC
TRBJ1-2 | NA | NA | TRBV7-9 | CASSSGTPAGYTF | TGTGCCAGCAGCTCCGGGACACCAGCAGGCTACACCTTC
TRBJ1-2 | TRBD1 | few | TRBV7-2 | CASSPRGTAIYGYTF | TGTGCCAGCAGCCCGAGGGGGACAGCCATCTATGGCTACACCTTC
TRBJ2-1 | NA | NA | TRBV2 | CASSAEQYNEQFF | TGTGCCAGCAGTGCGGAGCAGTACAATGAGCAGTTCTTC
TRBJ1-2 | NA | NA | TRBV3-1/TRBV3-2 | CASSQVSLDGYTF | TGTGCCAGCAGCCAAGTCTCCCTAGATGGCTACACCTTC
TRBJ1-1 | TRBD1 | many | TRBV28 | CASSLLAGTVTEAFF | TGTGCCAGCAGTTTATTGGCCGGGACAGTGACTGAAGCTTTCTTT
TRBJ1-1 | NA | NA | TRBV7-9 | CASSSSGTLEAFF | TGTGCCAGCAGCTCATCCGGGACACTTGAAGCTTTCTTT
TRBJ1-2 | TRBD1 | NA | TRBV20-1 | CSASSVSETGFYGYTF | TGCAGTGCTAGTTCGGTGTCCGAGACAGGGTTCTATGGCTACACCTTC
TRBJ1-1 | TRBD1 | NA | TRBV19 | CASSIFGQGAVEAFF | TGTGCCAGTAGTATCTTCGGACAGGGGGCTGTTGAAGCTTTCTTT
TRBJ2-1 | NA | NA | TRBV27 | CASRADFYNEQFF | TGTGCCAGCAGGGCGGACTTCTACAATGAGCAGTTCTTC
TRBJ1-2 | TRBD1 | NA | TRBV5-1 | CASSHGQGNYGYTF | TGCGCCAGCAGCCACGGACAGGGGAACTATGGCTACACCTTC
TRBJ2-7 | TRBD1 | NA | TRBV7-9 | CASSYWGQGYEQYF | TGTGCCAGCAGCTATTGGGGACAGGGCTACGAGCAGTACTTC
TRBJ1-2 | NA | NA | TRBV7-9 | CASSTMGAVYGYTF | TGTGCCAGCAGCACAATGGGGGCGGTCTATGGCTACACCTTC
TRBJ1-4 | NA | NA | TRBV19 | CASSSRGYEKLFF | TGTGCCAGTAGTAGTCGAGGATATGAAAAACTGTTTTTT
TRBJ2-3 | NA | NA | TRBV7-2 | CASSSPMVDTQYF | TGTGCCAGCAGCTCCCCTATGGTGGATACGCAGTATTTT
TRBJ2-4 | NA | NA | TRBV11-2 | CASSSGRARGLAKNIQYF | TGTGCCAGCAGCTCCGGTCGGGCCCGGGGGTTAGCCAAAAACATTCAGTACTTC
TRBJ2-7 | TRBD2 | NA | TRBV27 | CASSYRRGGSSYEQYF | TGTGCCAGCAGTTATAGGCGGGGGGGGAGCTCCTACGAGCAGTACTTC
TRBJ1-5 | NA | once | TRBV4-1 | CASSQETSPFNQPQHF | TGCGCCAGCAGCCAAGAAACCAGTCCTTTCAATCAGCCCCAGCATTTT
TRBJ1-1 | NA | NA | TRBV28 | CASSLPPGNTEAFF | TGTGCCAGCAGTTTACCTCCGGGGAACACTGAAGCTTTCTTT
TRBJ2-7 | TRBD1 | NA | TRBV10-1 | CASSHGQGNDEQYF | TGCGCCAGCAGCCACGGACAGGGGAACGACGAGCAGTACTTC
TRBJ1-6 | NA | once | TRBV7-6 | CASSLGALSPLHF | TGTGCCAGCAGCTTAGGAGCACTATCACCCCTCCACTTT
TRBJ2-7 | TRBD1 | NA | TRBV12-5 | CASGYGTGDSYEQYF | TGTGCTAGTGGTTACGGGACAGGAGATTCCTACGAGCAGTACTTC
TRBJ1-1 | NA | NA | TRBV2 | CANKGTPPGTEAFF | TGTGCCAATAAGGGTACTCCGCCGGGGACTGAAGCTTTCTTT